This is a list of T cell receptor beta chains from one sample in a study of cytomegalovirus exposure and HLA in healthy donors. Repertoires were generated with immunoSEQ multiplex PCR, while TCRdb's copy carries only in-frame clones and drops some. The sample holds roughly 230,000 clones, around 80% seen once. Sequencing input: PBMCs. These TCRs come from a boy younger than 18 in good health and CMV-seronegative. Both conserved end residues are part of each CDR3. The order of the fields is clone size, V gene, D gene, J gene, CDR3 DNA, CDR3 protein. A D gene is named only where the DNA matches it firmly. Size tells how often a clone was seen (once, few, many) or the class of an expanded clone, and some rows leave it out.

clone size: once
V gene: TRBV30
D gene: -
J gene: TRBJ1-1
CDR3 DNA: TGTGCCTGGAGACAGGGAAGGGAAGCTTTCTTT
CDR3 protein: CAWRQGREAFF

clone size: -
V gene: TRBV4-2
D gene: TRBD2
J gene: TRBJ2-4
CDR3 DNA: TGTGCCAGCAGCCCAACCCTTAAGACTAGCGGGGGGGCCGTCGCCAAAAACATTCAGTACTTC
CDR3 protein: CASSPTLKTSGGAVAKNIQYF

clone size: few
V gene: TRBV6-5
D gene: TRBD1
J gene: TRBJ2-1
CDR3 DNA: TGTGCCAGCAGTTACTCCGGACAGGGGCACAATGAGCAGTTCTTC
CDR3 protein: CASSYSGQGHNEQFF

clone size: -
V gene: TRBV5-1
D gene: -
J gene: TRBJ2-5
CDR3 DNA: TGCGCCAGCAGCCAGGGCGGCCAAGAGACCCAGTACTTC
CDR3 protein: CASSQGGQETQYF

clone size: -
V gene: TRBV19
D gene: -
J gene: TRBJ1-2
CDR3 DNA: TGTGCCAGTAGTATTTCCCCGGGGTTGTACTATGGCTACACCTTC
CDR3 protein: CASSISPGLYYGYTF

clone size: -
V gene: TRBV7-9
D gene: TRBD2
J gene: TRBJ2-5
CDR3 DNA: TGTGCCAGCAGCGTTGGTGGGGGGGGGTACCAAGAGACCCAGTACTTC
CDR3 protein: CASSVGGGGYQETQYF

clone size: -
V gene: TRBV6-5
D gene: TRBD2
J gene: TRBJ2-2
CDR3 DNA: TGTGCCAGCAGTTTCGGACTAGCGGGAGCCGTCGGGGAGCTGTTTTTT
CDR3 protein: CASSFGLAGAVGELFF

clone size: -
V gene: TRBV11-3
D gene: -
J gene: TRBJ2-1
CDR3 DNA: TGTGCCAGCAGCTTAGGTGTAGCGTCCTACAATGAGCAGTTCTTC
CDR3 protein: CASSLGVASYNEQFF

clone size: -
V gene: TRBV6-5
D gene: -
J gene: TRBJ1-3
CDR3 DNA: TGTGCCAGCAGTTACTCGAGCGGTAACTCTGGAAACACCATATATTTT
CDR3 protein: CASSYSSGNSGNTIYF

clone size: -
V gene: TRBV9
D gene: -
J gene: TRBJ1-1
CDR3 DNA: TGTGCCAGCAGCGTGGCCTTGAACACTGAAGCTTTCTTT
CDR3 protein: CASSVALNTEAFF

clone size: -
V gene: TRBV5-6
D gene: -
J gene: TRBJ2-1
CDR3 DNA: TGTGCCAGCAGCCCTCTCGGGGAACAAAACAATGAGCAGTTCTTC
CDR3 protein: CASSPLGEQNNEQFF

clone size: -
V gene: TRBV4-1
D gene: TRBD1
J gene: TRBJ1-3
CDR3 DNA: TGCGCCAGCAGCCGAAGGGGGCTAAGCACCATATATTTT
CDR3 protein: CASSRRGLSTIYF

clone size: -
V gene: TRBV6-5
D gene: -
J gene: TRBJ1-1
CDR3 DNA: TGTGCCAGCAGATCAGTCTACAGGGTGACTGAAGCTTTCTTT
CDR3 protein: CASRSVYRVTEAFF

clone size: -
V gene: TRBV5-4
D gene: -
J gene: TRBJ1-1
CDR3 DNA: TGTGCCAGCAGCCCAGGAGGATCGGTGAACACTGAAGCTTTCTTT
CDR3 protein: CASSPGGSVNTEAFF

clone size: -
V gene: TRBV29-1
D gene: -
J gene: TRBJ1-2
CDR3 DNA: TGCAGCGTGGAAACAGGGTTTCGGCTTGGCTACACCTTC
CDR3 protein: CSVETGFRLGYTF

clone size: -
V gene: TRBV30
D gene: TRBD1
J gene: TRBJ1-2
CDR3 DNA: TGTGCCTGGAACCCCGACAGGGGTAGTTATGGCTACACCTTC
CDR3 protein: CAWNPDRGSYGYTF

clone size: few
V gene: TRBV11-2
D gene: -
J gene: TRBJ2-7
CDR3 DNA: TGTGCCAGCAGCTTAGCTGCGAGGTTAGAGTACGAGCAGTACTTC
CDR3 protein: CASSLAARLEYEQYF

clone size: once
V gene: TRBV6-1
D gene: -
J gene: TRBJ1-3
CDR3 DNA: TGTGCCAGCAGTGAATTTACGGGACAAGGACCCCTAATCTCTGGAAACACCATATATTTT
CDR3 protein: CASSEFTGQGPLISGNTIYF

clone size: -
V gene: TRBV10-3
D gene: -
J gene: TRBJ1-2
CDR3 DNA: TGTGCCATCCCAGGGGCAGAATCCGATGGCTACACCTTC
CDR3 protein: CAIPGAESDGYTF

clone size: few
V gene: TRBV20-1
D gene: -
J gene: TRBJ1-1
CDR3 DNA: TGCAGTGCTAACAGGGACACTGAAGCTTTCTTT
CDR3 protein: CSANRDTEAFF

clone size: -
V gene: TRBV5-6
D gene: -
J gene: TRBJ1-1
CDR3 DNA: TGTGCCAGCAGCTTTTTTTTGCGTCTAAGAAACACTGAAGCTTTCTTT
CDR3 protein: CASSFFLRLRNTEAFF

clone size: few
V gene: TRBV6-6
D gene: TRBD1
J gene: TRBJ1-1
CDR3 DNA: TGTGCCAGCAGTACAGGGGGCATGAACACTGAAGCTTTCTTT
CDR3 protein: CASSTGGMNTEAFF

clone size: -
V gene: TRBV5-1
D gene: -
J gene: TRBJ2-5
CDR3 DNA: TGCGCCAGCAGCTCGGACTCTCCCACGGCCCAGTACTTC
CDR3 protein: CASSSDSPTAQYF

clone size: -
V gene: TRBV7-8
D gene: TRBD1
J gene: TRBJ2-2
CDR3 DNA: TGTGCCAGCAGCCCCCCGGGACAGGGGGCCCCCGGGGAGCTGTTTTTT
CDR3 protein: CASSPPGQGAPGELFF

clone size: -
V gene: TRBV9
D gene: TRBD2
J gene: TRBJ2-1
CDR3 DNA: TGTGCCAGCAGCGTAGAGGGAGCGGGAGGATATAATGAGCAGTTCTTC
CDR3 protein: CASSVEGAGGYNEQFF

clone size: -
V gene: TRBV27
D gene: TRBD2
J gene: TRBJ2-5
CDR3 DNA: TGTGCCAGCAGTTCTAGCGGGAATCCCCAAGAGACCCAGTACTTC
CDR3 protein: CASSSSGNPQETQYF

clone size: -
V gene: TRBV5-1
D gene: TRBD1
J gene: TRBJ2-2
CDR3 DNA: TGCGCCAGCAGCTTGGGACAGGGGATTGGGGAGCTGTTTTTT
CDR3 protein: CASSLGQGIGELFF

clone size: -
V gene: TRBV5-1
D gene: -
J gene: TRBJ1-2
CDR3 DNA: TGCGCCAGCAGCCCTGGGGCGTCCTATGGCTACACCTTC
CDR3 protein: CASSPGASYGYTF

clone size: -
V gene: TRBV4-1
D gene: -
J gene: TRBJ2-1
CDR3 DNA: TGCGCCAGCAGCCAAGATGACCAGAGGCATGAGCAGTTCTTC
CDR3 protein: CASSQDDQRHEQFF

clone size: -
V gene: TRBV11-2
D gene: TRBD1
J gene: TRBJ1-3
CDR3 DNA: TGTGCCAGCAGCTCCTGGGCAGGGACAGCTGGAAACACCATATATTTT
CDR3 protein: CASSSWAGTAGNTIYF

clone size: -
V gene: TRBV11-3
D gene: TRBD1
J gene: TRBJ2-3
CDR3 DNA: TGTGCCAGCAGCTCCCGGGACAGTACAGATACGCAGTATTTT
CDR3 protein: CASSSRDSTDTQYF

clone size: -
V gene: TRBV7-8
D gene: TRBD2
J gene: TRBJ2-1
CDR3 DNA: TGTGCCAGCAGCATAGGGACTAGCGGGGACTACAATGAGCAGTTCTTC
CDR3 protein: CASSIGTSGDYNEQFF

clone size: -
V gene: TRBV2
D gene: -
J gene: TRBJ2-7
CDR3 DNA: TGTGCCAGCAGTGTTCAAAGCGGAACTTACGAGCAGTACTTC
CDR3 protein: CASSVQSGTYEQYF

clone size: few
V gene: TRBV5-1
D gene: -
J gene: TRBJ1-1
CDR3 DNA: TGCGCCAGCAGCTTGAGCGTCATAGGTCCGGCTTTCTTT
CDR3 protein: CASSLSVIGPAFF

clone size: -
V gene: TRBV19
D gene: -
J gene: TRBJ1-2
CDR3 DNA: TGTGCCAGTAGTATGGGCCCTAACTATGGCTACACCTTC
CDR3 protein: CASSMGPNYGYTF

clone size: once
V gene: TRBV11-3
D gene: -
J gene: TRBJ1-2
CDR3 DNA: TGTGCCAGCAGCTTAGGCACTGACTCCAACTATGGCTACACCTTC
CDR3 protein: CASSLGTDSNYGYTF

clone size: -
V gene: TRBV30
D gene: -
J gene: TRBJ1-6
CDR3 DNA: TGTGCCTGGAGTGTAAAACAGCTCTCACCCCTCCACTTT
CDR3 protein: CAWSVKQLSPLHF

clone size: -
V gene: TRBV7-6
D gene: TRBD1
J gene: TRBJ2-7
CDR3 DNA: TGTGCCAGCAGCTTAATAGGGACAGGGGGCTACGAGCAGTACTTC
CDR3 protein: CASSLIGTGGYEQYF

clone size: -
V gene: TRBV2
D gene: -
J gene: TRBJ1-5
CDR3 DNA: TGTGCCAGCGAGGCGCAAGGAAGCAATCAGCCCCAGCATTTT
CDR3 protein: CASEAQGSNQPQHF

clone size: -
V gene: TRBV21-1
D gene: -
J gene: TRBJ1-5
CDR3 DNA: TGTGCCAGCAGCTTCACCGGGACAGGACGACCCGATAGCAATCAGCCCCAGCATTTT
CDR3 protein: CASSFTGTGRPDSNQPQHF

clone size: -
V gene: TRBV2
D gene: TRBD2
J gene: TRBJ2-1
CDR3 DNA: TGTGCCAGCAGTGTTCTAGCGGGAGTTTACAATGAGCAGTTCTTC
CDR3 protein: CASSVLAGVYNEQFF

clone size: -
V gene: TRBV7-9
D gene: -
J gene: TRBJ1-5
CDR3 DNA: TGTGCCAGCAGCTTAGATGGCACTAGGGATCAGCCCCAGCATTTT
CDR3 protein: CASSLDGTRDQPQHF

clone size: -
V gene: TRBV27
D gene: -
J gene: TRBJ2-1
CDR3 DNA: TGTGCCAGCAGTTTATTCCCGTTCTCCTACAATGAGCAGTTCTTC
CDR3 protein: CASSLFPFSYNEQFF

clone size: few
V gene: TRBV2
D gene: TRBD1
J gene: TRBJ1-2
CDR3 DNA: TGTGCCAGCAGTGGACAGGGGAACTATGGCTACACCTTC
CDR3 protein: CASSGQGNYGYTF

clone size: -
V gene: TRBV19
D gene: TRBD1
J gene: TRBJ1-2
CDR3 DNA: TGTGCCAGTAGTATCGAGGGAAGGCAGGGGGCCCCTAACTATGGCTACACCTTC
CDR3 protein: CASSIEGRQGAPNYGYTF

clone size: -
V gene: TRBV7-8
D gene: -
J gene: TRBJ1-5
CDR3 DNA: TGTGCCAGCAGCTTAGGGGTGACAGTAAGCAATCAGCCCCAGCATTTT
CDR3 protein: CASSLGVTVSNQPQHF

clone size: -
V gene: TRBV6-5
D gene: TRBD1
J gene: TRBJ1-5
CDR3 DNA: TGTGCCAGCAGTTGGGACAGGGAACAGCCCCAGCATTTT
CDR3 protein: CASSWDREQPQHF

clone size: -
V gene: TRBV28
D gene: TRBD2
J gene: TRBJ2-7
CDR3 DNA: TGTGCCAGCAGTTTAGCGCGGGGGAGAGACGAGCAGTACTTC
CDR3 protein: CASSLARGRDEQYF